This T cell receptor (beta chain) was sequenced in a study of shared clonotypes between healthy human individuals. Study overall: A couple of female and a few male donors aged 18 to 49 were enrolled.

V was pared by 2 bases and J by 9 bases, with 10 bases between. The CDR3 consists of 12 residues. The germline V gene has CDR1 MNHEY and CDR2 SVGAGI. Template for every sorted-subset replicate PCR totaled approximately 200 ng DNA, approximately 30,000 T cell genomes. Sequencing used immunoSEQ multiplex PCR; TCRdb keeps in-frame clones, though not all of them. Altogether some 2.3 million clones are present, 90% to 95% being singletons, with the ten largest covering about 0.37%. The sequence was obtained from a man between 18 and 35 years old in good health. Some clones in this sample may be carry-over from other donors' samples. Sequencing was performed on naive CD4+ T cells from PBMCs. Subset defined: CD45RA+ positively selected. This chain links TRBV6-5 with TRBJ1-1; D is unresolved. CDR3 sequence: CASSYRAEKAFF. CDR3 sequence (DNA): TGTGCCAGCAGTTACCGGGCGGAGAAAGCTTTCTTT.